This T cell receptor (beta chain) was retrieved from a study of immune heterogeneity within non-small cell lung tumors (dated by TCRdb to 2016 to 2019). Regarding the research as a whole: By histology, the tumors included some ten non-squamous carcinomas, a few squamous cell carcinomas and 1 tumor not otherwise specified. To look at intratumoral immune heterogeneity, the study ran whole-exome sequencing, RNA-seq and TCR beta repertoire sequencing on several spatially distinct regions taken from every NSCLC tumor. TCR repertoires were analyzed from some 57 tumor loci of approximately 16 patients, while transcriptome data covered only 40 or so loci from about twelve patients. Neoantigen binding to each patient's HLA alleles was predicted with netMHCpan-3.0 for mutant peptides of 8 to 11 amino acids. Here is what the overall study found, with its caveats: For the most part, high-frequency TCR beta clonotypes differed from one individual patient to another. Within a patient, the same dominant CDR3B clonotypes appeared at multiple loci, but different tumor locations also contained unique high-frequency clones. A statistically significant but moderate positive correlation (R about 0.34) was observed between local T-cell repertoire clonality and local tumor mutational burden.

This clonotype is judged medium-sized (0.01 to 0.1%). Its antigen remains undetermined. Base qualities are missing; no much larger clone stands one base away. Taken from cysteine to phenylalanine, the CDR3 has 14 residues. Only the CDR3 portion is preserved as DNA: 42 bases, with reading frame beginning at the first base. The germline V gene encodes CDR1 GTSNPN and CDR2 SVGIG (reference sequence). At the junction V is shortened by 3 bases and J by 1 base; bases outside the gene matches: 4. The TCR beta CDR3 region was amplified with a multiplex PCR system, in which a first round of nine to ten cycles was run using 32 V-gene forward and 13 J-gene reverse primers. The first PCR round was done with a QIAGEN Multiplex PCR Kit, and the primer sequences were filed in Chinese patent CN105087789A. Illumina universal primers were attached in a second round of PCR run with the Phusion High-Fidelity PCR Kit. Sequencing of the TCR libraries was done on the Illumina HiSeq X Ten platform in paired-end mode with a 151 bp read length. The authors' analysis ran thus. Cutadapt removed reads without multiplex PCR primers, PEAR merged read pairs, and MiXCR with default settings called CDR3 regions. Repertoire diversity used Shannon entropy, and clonality was computed as one minus Shannon entropy divided by ln of productive unique sequence count. A clonotype counted as a dominant or high-frequency T-cell clone when its frequency was 0.5% or higher. TCRdb applied fastp at Q25 and MiXCR to the public reads, then kept only in-frame beta chains. Every CDR3 protein is listed once, alongside the most common genes and DNA of its rows. TCRdb, not the original authors, processed these V and J calls. The sample yields 7,000 to 9,000 distinct CDR3 sequences; around 23% were counted once. The ten largest clones capture roughly 15% of the sample.

Genomic DNA extracted from bulk tumor tissue served as TCR template, with about 600 ng gDNA amplified per sample. During surgery, several biopsies were collected from each primary tumor and placed as far from one another as possible within the tumor mass. The study cohort was described as untreated, and the patients were newly diagnosed NSCLC cases having curative surgery. The donor group was made up of roughly 15 newly diagnosed non-small cell lung cancer patients undergoing surgery with curative intent. The resected tumor masses were reviewed by two independent pathologists. Only high-quality DNA and RNA samples were carried forward to sequencing.

This TCR derives from a man in his 60s with non-small cell lung cancer. The sequence is built from TRBV30 and TRBJ2-7; 9 bases in the middle match TRBD2. Sequencing was carried out using lung tumor tissue. At the DNA level, the sequence is TGTGCCTGGAGCGGGACTAGCTTATCCTACGAGCAGTACTTC. This yields the protein CAWSGTSLSYEQYF.